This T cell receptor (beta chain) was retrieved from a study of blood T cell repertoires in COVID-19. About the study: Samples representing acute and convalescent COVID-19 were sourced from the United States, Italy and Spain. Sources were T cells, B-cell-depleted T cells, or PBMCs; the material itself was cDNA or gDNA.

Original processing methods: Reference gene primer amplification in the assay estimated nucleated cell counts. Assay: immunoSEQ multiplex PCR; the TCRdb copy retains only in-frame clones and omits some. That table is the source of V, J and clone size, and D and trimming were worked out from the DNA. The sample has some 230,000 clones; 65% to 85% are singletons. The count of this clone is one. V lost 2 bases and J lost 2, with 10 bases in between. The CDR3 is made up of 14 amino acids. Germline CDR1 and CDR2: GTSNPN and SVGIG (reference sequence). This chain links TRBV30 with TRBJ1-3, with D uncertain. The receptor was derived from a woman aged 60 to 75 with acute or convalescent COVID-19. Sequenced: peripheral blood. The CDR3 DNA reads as TGTGCCTGGAGTCCCCAGGCTACTGGAAACACCATATATTTT. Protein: CAWSPQATGNTIYF.